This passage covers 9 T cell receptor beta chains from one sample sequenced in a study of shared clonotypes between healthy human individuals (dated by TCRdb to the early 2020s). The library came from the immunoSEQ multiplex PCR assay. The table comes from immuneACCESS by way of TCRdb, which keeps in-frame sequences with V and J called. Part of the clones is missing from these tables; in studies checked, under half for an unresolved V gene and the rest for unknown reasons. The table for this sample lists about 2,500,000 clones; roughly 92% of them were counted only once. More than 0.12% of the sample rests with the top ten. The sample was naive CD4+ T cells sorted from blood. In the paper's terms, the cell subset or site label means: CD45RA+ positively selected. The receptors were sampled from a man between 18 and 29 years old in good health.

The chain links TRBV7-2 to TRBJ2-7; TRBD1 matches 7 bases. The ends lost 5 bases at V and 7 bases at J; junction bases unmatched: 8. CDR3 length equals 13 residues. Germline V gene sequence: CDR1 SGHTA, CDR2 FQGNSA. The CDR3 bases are TGTGCCAGCAGCCAAGGGACAGTGGGGGAGCAGTACTTC. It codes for CASSQGTVGEQYF.

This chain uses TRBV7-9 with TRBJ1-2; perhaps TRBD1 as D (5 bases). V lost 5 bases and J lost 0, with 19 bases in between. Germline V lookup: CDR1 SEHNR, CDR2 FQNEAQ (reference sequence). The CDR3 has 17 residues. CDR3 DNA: TGTGCCAGCAGCCAAAACAAACTCGGGGGTACTAACTATGGCTACACCTTC. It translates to CASSQNKLGGTNYGYTF.

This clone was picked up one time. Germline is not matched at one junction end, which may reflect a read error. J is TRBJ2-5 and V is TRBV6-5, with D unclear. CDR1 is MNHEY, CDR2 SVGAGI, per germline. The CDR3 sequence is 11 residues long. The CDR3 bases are TGTGCCAGCAGTTACGTCGGTTCTTGGCACTTC. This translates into CASSYVGSWHF.

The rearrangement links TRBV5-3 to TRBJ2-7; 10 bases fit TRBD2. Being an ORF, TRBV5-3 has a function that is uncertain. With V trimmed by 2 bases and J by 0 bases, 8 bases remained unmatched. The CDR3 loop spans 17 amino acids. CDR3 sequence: CARSFGLAGVYSYEQYF. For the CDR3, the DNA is TGTGCCAGAAGCTTTGGTCTAGCGGGAGTCTACTCCTACGAGCAGTACTTC.

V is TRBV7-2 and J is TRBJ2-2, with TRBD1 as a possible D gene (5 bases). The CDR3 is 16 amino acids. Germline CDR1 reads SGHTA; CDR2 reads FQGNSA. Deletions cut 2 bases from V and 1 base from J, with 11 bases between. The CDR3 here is CASSLRGQKNTGELFF. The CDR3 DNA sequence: TGTGCCAGCAGCTTAAGGGGTCAGAAGAACACCGGGGAGCTGTTTTTT. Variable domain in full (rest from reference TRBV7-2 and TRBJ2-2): GAGVSQSPSNKVTEKGKDVELRCDPISGHTALYWYRQSLGQGLEFLIYFQGNSAPDKSGLPSDRFSAERTGGSVSTLTIQRTQQEDSAVYLCASSLRGQKNTGELFFGEGSRLTVL.

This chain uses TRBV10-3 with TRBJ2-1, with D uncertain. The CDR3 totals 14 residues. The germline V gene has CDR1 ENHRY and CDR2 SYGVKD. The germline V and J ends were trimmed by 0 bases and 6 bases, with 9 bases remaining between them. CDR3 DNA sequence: TGTGCCATCAGTGAGTCATCAGTAGTCAATGAGCAGTTCTTC. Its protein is CAISESSVVNEQFF.

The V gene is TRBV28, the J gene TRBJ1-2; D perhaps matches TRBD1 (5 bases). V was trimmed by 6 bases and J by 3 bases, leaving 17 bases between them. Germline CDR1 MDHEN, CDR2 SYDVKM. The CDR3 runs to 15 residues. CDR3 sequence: CASSQRTIIDYGYTF. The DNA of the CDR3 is TGTGCCAGCAGCCAACGGACAATCATTGACTATGGCTACACCTTC.

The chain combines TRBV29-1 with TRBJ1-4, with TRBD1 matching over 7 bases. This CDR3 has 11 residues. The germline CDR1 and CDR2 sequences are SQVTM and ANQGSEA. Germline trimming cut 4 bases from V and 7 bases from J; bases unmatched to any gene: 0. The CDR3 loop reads CSVGQGEKLFF. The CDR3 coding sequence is TGCAGCGTTGGACAGGGTGAAAAACTGTTTTTT.

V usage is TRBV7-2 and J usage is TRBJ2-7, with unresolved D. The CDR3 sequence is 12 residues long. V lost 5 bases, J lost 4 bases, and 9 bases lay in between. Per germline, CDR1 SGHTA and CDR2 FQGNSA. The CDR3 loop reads CASSVKTYEQYF. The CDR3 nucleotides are TGTGCCAGCAGCGTCAAGACTTACGAGCAGTACTTC.